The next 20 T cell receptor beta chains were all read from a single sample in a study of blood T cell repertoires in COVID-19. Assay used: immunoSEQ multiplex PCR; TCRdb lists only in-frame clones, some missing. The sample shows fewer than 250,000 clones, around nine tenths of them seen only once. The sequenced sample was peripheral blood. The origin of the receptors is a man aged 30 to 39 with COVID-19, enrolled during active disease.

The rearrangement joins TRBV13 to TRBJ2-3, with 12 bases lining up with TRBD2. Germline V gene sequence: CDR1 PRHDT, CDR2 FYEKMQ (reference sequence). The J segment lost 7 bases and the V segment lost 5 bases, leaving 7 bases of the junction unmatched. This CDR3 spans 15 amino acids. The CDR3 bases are TGTGCCAGCAGCCTGCGACTAGCGGGGGAGCATACGCAGTATTTT. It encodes CASSLRLAGEHTQYF. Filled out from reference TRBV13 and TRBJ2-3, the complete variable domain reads AAGVIQSPRHLIKEKRETATLKCYPIPRHDTVYWYQQGPGQDPQFLISFYEKMQSDKGSIPDRFSAQQFSDYHSELNMSSLELGDSALYFCASSLRLAGEHTQYFGPGTRLTVL.

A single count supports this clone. The CDR3 spells CASSPSLPVGQSNQPQHF. DNA of the CDR3: TGTGCCAGCTCACCATCTCTCCCTGTTGGACAGAGCAATCAGCCCCAGCATTTT. V usage is TRBV18 and J usage is TRBJ1-5, with D perhaps matching TRBD1 (6 bases). The CDR3 loop spans 18 amino acids. Trimming stripped 2 bases from V and 1 base from J, with 18 bases between. In germline, CDR1 is KGHSH, CDR2 LQKENI.

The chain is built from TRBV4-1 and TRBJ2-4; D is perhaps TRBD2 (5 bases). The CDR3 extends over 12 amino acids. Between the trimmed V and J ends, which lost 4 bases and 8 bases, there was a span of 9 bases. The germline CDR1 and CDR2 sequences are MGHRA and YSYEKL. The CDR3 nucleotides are TGCGCCAGCAGCCCTGGACTTGACATTCAGTACTTC. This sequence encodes CASSPGLDIQYF.

The CDR3 reads CASRRPGVTRWSSYEQYF. As DNA, the CDR3 is TGTGCCAGCAGACGTCCGGGGGTAACTAGGTGGAGCTCCTACGAGCAGTACTTC. The V gene is TRBV11-2, the J gene TRBJ2-7; D is perhaps TRBD2 (6 bases). V was cut by 6 bases and J by 0 bases, with 24 bases left in between. CDR3 length: 18 residues. CDR1 SGHAT and CDR2 FQNNGV come from the germline V gene. The entire variable domain, with the rest obtained from reference TRBV11-2 and TRBJ2-7, is as follows: EAGVAQSPRYKIIEKRQSVAFWCNPISGHATLYWYQQILGQGPKLLIQFQNNGVVDDSQLPKDRFSAERLKGVDSTLKIQPAKLEDSAVYLCASRRPGVTRWSSYEQYFGPGTRLTVT.

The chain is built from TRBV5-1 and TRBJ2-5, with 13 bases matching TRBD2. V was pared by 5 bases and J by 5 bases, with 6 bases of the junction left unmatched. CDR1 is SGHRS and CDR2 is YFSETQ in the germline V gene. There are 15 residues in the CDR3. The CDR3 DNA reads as TGCGCCAGCAGTTCCGGACTAGCGGGGGAGGAGACCCAGTACTTC. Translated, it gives CASSSGLAGEETQYF.

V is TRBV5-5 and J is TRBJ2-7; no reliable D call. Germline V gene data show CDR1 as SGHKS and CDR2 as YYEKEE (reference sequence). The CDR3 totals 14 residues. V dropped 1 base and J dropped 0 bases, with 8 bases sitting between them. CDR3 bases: TGTGCCAGCAGCTTGAGTTGGAGCTCCTACGAGCAGTACTTC. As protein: CASSLSWSSYEQYF.

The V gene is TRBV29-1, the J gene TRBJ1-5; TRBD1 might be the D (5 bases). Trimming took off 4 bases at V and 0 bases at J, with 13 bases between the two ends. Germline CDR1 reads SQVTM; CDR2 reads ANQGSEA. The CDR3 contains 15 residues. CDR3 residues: CSVAQGVDSNQPQHF. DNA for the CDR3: TGCAGCGTTGCTCAGGGTGTTGATAGCAATCAGCCCCAGCATTTT.

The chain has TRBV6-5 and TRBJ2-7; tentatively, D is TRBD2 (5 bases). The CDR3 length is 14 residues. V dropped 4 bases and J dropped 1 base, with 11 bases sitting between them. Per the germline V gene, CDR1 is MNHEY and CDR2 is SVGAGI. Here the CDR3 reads CASSSRAASYEQYF. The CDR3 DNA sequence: TGTGCCAGCAGTTCGCGGGCGGCTTCCTACGAGCAGTACTTC.

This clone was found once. CDR3 nucleotide sequence: TGTGCCGGGGGCGGCAATCAGCCCCAGCATTTT. This encodes CAGGGNQPQHF. The V call is TRBV19, the J call TRBJ1-5, with a weak D call TRBD1 (6 bases). This CDR3 spans 11 amino acids. V was clipped by 11 bases and J by 2 bases, with 7 bases between them. The germline gives CDR1 LNHDA, CDR2 SQIVND (reference sequence).

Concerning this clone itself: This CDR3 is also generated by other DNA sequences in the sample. The CDR3, as DNA: TGTGCCAGCTCACCAGGAACAGATTATGGCTACACCTTC. The encoded protein is CASSPGTDYGYTF. This chain links TRBV18 with TRBJ1-2; no definite D call. V lost 2 bases, J lost 5 bases, and 9 bases lay in between. Germline CDR1 reads KGHSH; CDR2 reads LQKENI. CDR3 length: 13 amino acids.

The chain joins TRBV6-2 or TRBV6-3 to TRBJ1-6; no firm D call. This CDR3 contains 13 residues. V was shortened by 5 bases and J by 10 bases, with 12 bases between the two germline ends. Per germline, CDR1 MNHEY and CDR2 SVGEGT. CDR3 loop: CASSIEGGSPLHF. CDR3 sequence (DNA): TGTGCCAGCAGTATAGAAGGAGGCTCACCCCTCCACTTT.

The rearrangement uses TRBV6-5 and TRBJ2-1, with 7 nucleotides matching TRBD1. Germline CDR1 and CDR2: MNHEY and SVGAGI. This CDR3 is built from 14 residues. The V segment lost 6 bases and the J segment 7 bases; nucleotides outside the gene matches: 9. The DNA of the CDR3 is TGTGCCAGCAGGGGACCGGGACAGACAAATGAGCAGTTCTTC. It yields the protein CASRGPGQTNEQFF.

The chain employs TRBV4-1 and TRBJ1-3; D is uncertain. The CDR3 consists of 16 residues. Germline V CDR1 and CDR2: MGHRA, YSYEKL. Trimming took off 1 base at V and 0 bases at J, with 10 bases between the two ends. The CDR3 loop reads CASSQAELSSGNTIYF. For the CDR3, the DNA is TGCGCCAGCAGCCAAGCCGAGTTGAGCTCTGGAAACACCATATATTTT.

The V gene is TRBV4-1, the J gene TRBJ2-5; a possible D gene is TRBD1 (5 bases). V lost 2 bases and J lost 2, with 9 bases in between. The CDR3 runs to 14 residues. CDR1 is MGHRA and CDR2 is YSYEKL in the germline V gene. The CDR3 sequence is CASSQTGLQETQYF. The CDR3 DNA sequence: TGCGCCAGCAGCCAAACAGGATTACAAGAGACCCAGTACTTC.

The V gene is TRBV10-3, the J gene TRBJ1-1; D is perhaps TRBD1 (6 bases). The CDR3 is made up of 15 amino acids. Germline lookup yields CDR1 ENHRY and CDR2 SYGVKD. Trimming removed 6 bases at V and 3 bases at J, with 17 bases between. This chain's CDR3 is CAISLSRDTYTEAFF. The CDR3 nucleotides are TGTGCCATCAGCCTCAGCCGGGACACTTACACTGAAGCTTTCTTT.

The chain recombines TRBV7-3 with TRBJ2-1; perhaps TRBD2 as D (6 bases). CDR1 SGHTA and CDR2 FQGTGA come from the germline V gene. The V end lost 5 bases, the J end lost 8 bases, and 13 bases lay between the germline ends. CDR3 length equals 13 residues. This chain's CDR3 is CASSRDSLDEQFF. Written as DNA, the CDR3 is TGTGCCAGCAGCCGGGACTCCTTGGATGAGCAGTTCTTC.

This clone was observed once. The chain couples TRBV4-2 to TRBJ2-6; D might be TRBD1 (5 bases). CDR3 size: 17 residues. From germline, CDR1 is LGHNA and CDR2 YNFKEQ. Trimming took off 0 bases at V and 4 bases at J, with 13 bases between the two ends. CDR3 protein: CASSQEGPLSGANVLTF. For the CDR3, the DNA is TGTGCCAGCAGCCAAGAGGGGCCGCTGTCCGGGGCCAACGTCCTGACTTTC.

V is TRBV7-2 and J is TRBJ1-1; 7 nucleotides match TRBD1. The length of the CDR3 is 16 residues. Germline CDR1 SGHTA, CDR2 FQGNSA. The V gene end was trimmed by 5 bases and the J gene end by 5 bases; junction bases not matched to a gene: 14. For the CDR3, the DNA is TGTGCCAGCAGCAGCCGCTTACAGGGGATGGTGACTGAAGCTTTCTTT. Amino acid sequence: CASSSRLQGMVTEAFF.

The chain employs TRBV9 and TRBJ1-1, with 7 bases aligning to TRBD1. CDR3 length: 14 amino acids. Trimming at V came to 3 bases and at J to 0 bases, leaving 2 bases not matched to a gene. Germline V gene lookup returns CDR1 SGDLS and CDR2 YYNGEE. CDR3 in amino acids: CASSETGMNTEAFF. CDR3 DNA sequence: TGTGCCAGCAGCGAGACAGGGATGAACACTGAAGCTTTCTTT.

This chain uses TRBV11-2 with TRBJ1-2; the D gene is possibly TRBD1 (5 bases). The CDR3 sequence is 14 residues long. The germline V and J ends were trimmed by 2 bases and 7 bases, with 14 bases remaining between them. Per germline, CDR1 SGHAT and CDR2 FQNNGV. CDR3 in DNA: TGTGCCAGCAGCTTAAACCCCCAGGGTGGTGGCTACACCTTC. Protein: CASSLNPQGGGYTF.